This TCR beta chain was retrieved from a study of CD8+CD57+ T cells in acquired aplastic anemia. On the study more broadly: When averaged, DNA from sorted CD4+ and CD8+ cells came to approximately 3.2 ug. Findings and caveats of the study: Around 27 CD8+ CDR3 sequences occurred in both the patients and the controls. Between patients and controls, CD8+ Simpson's diversity did not vary significantly.

All sequencing subjects had displayed CD8+CD57+ cell expansion on flow cytometry. The CDR3 has 16 amino acids. Germline-derived CDR1 and CDR2 are LGHDT and YNNKEL (reference sequence). For this clonotype: The antigen is not known. Its ends do not fully match the called genes, so a read error is possible.

Profiling of TCR beta VDJ combinations and CDR3 sequences used genomic DNA as template. TCRdb ran MiXCR on the reads and lists one entry per CDR3 protein. The table records some 170,000 distinct CDR3 sequences, around 48% of them present only once. V usage is TRBV3-1 and J usage is TRBJ2-6; D possibly uses TRBD1 or TRBD2 (5 bases each). Sequencing was done on a sample of sorted CD4+, CD8+, or CD8+CD57+ T cells (not recorded which) from PBMCs. The sequence derives from a human donor with aplastic anemia. In DNA, the CDR3 is TGTGCCATCAGCCTCGCGAGGGGCGCTGGGGCCAACGTCCTGACTTTC. Amino acid sequence: CAISLARGAGANVLTF.